This T cell receptor beta chain comes out of a study of beta chain features in type 1 diabetes. General study points: PCR might favor shorter templates, equally in patients and controls. Significant though moderate, a shortening of TCRB CDR3s appeared in all four CD4+ subsets of Type 1 diabetes patients.

As every portion of the isolated RNA was reverse transcribed, the sequencing read expressed TCRB transcripts. The repertoire was sequenced with immunoSEQ multiplex PCR; TCRdb's copy has only in-frame clones and lacks some. The top ten hold more than 0.45% of the sample, which has roughly 140,000 clones, over 9% seen once. On this clone: No antigen is known for it.

This clonotype was obtained from a man under 40 with type 1 diabetes. Sequenced sample: central memory CD4+ T cells from blood.

The CDR3 nucleotides are TGTGCCAGTAGTCACGGGTTGGGCTCTGGGGCCAACGTCCTGACTTTC. Translation: CASSHGLGSGANVLTF. The chain joins TRBV19 to TRBJ2-6; no clear D. CDR3 length: 16 residues. Germline values: CDR1 LNHDA, CDR2 SQIVND (reference sequence). V was clipped by 5 bases and J by 0 bases, with 11 bases between them.